These 13 T cell receptor beta chains originate from one sample sequenced in a study of T-cell memory formation after mild COVID-19. TCRdb re-called the 5' RACE reads through MiXCR, storing one row per CDR3 protein. Among roughly 580,000 distinct CDR3 sequences listed, about a sixth were seen once. Sequenced sample: PBMCs or a T cell subset sorted from them (not recorded which). All receptors derive from an adult woman who had mild COVID-19 (a few samples of this study predate the infection). Cell type and time point are not known.

This chain connects TRBV20-1 to TRBJ1-1; D remains unclear. Germline V gives CDR1 DFQATT, CDR2 SNEGSKA (reference sequence). The CDR3 spans 16 residues. V was cut by 0 bases and J by 0 bases, with 14 bases left in between. CDR3 in amino acids: CSARDLNTLMNTEAFF. The CDR3 coding sequence is TGCAGTGCTAGAGATCTTAACACCTTAATGAACACTGAAGCTTTCTTT.

V and J are TRBV7-8 and TRBJ1-2, with 11 bases that match TRBD1. Germline CDR1 reads SGHVS; CDR2 reads FQNEAQ. Germline trimming cut 0 bases from V and 2 bases from J; bases unmatched to any gene: 5. This CDR3 has 17 residues. Written as DNA, the CDR3 is TGTGCCAGCAGCTTAGCTGCACGGACAGGGGGCAACTATGGCTACACCTTC. This encodes CASSLAARTGGNYGYTF.

On this clonotype itself: One junction end disagrees with the germline gene, perhaps due to a read error. The CDR3, as DNA: TGTGCCAGCAGCCTAGCGGGACCTACCTACAATGAGCAGTTCTTC. Its translation is CASSLAGPTYNEQFF. This sequence joins TRBV7-2 and TRBJ2-1; 9 bases agree with TRBD2. Looked up from germline, CDR1 is SGHTA and CDR2 is FQGNSA. This CDR3 has 15 amino acids.

This clonotype was seen only a few times. This chain uses TRBV7-3 with TRBJ2-1; 8 nucleotides agree with TRBD1. Trimming took 5 bases from V and 7 from J; bases not matched to a gene: 7. Germline CDR1 and CDR2: SGHTA and FQGTGA. The CDR3 has 14 amino acids. The CDR3 reads CASSDHRGRNEQFF. The CDR3 coding sequence is TGTGCCAGCAGCGATCACAGGGGGAGGAATGAGCAGTTCTTC.

This chain links TRBV18 with TRBJ2-7, with TRBD2 matching 16 bases. The CDR3 extends over 17 amino acids. Germline lookup yields CDR1 KGHSH and CDR2 LQKENI. V was pared by 5 bases and J by 1 base, with 5 bases of the junction left unmatched. The CDR3 region is CASSAGGLAGGSYEQYF. DNA for the CDR3: TGTGCCAGCTCAGCAGGGGGACTAGCGGGAGGGTCCTACGAGCAGTACTTC.

The V and J genes are TRBV19 and TRBJ2-1; TRBD1 matches at 7 bases. Germline V lookup: CDR1 LNHDA, CDR2 SQIVND (reference sequence). The CDR3 consists of 16 residues. Trimming cost V 6 bases and J 0 bases; bases outside gene matches: 8. CDR3 amino acids: CASRAGQVGSYNEQFF. The CDR3 nucleotides read TGTGCCAGTAGGGCCGGACAGGTGGGCTCCTACAATGAGCAGTTCTTC.

The CDR3 DNA sequence: TGTGCCAGCTCACCGGGACAGGGGCCTGGGGCCAACGTCCTGACTTTC. The encoded protein is CASSPGQGPGANVLTF. The genes are TRBV18 and TRBJ2-6; 10 bases line up with TRBD1. The CDR3 runs 16 residues. The germline V gene encodes CDR1 KGHSH and CDR2 LQKENI. Trimming at V came to 3 bases and at J to 2 bases, leaving 1 base not matched to a gene.

V and J are TRBV6-1 and TRBJ2-1, with 9 bases identical to TRBD2. V lost 2 bases and J lost 7; bases outside the gene matches: 9. The CDR3 contains 16 residues. CDR1 is MNHNS and CDR2 is SASEGT in the germline V gene. This CDR3 is CASSEIGTSNDNEQFF. The DNA of the CDR3 is TGTGCCAGCAGTGAAATTGGGACTAGCAACGATAATGAGCAGTTCTTC.

The rearrangement links TRBV6-5 to TRBJ1-1, with 8 positions matching TRBD1. CDR3 size: 16 residues. The V segment lost 0 bases and the J segment 7 bases; nucleotides outside the gene matches: 10. Per germline, CDR1 MNHEY and CDR2 SVGAGI. CDR3 coding DNA: TGTGCCAGCAGTTACTCCCGTTTGACAGGGGAAATTGAAGCTTTCTTT. Amino acids: CASSYSRLTGEIEAFF.

A few counts support this clonotype. The chain couples TRBV20-1 to TRBJ1-6; D remains ambiguous. Deletions cut 4 bases from V and 6 bases from J, with 7 bases between. The CDR3 extends over 12 amino acids. Germline CDR1 is DFQATT and CDR2 is SNEGSKA (reference sequence). CDR3 bases: TGCAGTGCTAAGGGTCGTAATTCACCCCTCCACTTT. Amino acids: CSAKGRNSPLHF.

This clonotype was observed a handful of times. The chain links TRBV7-6 to TRBJ1-3; D might be TRBD1 (6 bases). Germline assignment: CDR1 SGHVS and CDR2 FNYEAQ. With 1 base removed from V and 7 bases from J, the gap between germline ends came to 11 bases. This CDR3 spans 14 amino acids. The CDR3 sequence is CASSLDRALNTIYF. Written as DNA, the CDR3 is TGTGCCAGCAGCTTAGACAGGGCTCTGAACACCATATATTTT. The full variable domain, completed using reference TRBV7-6 and TRBJ1-3, is GAGVSQSPRYKVTKRGQDVALRCDPISGHVSLYWYRQALGQGPEFLTYFNYEAQQDKSGLPNDRFSAERPEGSISTLTIQRTEQRDSAMYRCASSLDRALNTIYFGEGSWLTVV.

A few counts support this clonotype. V and J are TRBV20-1 and TRBJ1-1; no clear D. CDR3 length equals 14 residues. In germline, CDR1 is DFQATT, CDR2 SNEGSKA (reference sequence). Trimming stripped 4 bases from V and 1 base from J, with 13 bases between. CDR3 sequence reads: CSAKDPRANTEAFF. CDR3 nucleotides: TGCAGTGCTAAGGACCCCAGAGCGAACACTGAAGCTTTCTTT.

The chain recombines TRBV28 with TRBJ2-7; 11 bases agree with TRBD1. Germline V CDR1 and CDR2: MDHEN, SYDVKM. The CDR3 consists of 16 residues. Trimming cost V 5 bases and J 1 base; bases outside gene matches: 7. The chain's CDR3 is CASSLSGTGGSYEQYF. The CDR3 DNA reads TGTGCCAGCAGTCTCTCCGGGACAGGGGGATCCTACGAGCAGTACTTC.